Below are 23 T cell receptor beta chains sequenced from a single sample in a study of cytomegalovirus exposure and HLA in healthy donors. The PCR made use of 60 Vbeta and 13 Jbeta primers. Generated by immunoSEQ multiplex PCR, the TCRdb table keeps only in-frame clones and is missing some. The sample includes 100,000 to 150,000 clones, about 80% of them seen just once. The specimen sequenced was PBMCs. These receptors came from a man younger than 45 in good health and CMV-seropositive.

The CDR3 loop is CASSHPQGRSRQPQHF. In DNA form, the CDR3 reads TGCGCCAGCAGCCATCCGCAGGGCCGCTCTAGACAGCCCCAGCATTTT. The J gene is TRBJ1-5, the V gene TRBV4-1, with D tentatively TRBD1 (5 bases). CDR1 is MGHRA, CDR2 YSYEKL, per germline. The CDR3 contains 16 residues. The V end was cut by 3 bases, the J end by 7 bases, with 19 bases between.

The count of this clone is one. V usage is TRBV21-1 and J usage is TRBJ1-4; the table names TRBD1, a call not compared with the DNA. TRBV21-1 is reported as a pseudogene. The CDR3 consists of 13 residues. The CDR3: CASSRAVGEKLFF. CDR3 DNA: TGTGCCAGCAGCAGGGCAGTGGGTGAAAAACTGTTTTTT.

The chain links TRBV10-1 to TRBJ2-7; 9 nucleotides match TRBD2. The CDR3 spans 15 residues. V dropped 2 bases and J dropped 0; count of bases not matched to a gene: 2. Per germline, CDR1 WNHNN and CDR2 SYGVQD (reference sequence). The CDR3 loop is CASSEVAGASYEQYF. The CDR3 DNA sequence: TGCGCCAGCAGTGAGGTAGCGGGAGCCTCCTACGAGCAGTACTTC.

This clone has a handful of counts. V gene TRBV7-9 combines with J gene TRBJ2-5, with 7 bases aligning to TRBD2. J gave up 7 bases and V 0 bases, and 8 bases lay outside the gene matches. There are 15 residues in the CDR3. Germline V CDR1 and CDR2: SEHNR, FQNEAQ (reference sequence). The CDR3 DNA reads TGTGCCAGCAGCTTAGCTGGACTAGGTTTTTGGACCCAGTACTTC. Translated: CASSLAGLGFWTQYF. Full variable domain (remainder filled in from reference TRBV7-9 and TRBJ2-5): DTGVSQNPRHKITKRGQNVTFRCDPISEHNRLYWYRQTLGQGPEFLTYFQNEAQLEKSRLLSDRFSAERPKGSFSTLEIQRTEQGDSAMYLCASSLAGLGFWTQYFGPGTRLLVL.

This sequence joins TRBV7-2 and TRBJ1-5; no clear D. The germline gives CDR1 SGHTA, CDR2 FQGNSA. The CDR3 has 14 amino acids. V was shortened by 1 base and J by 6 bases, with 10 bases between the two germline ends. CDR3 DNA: TGTGCCAGCAGCTTAGGGGAGTTGGGTCAGCCCCAGCATTTT. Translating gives CASSLGELGQPQHF.

The CDR3 reads CASSFIGSYIQYF. The CDR3, as DNA: TGTGCCAGCAGTTTCATAGGGAGCTACATTCAGTACTTC. This chain links TRBV28 with TRBJ2-4; TRBD2 might be the D (5 bases). The V end was cut by 3 bases, the J end by 8 bases, with 11 bases between. The CDR3 sequence is 13 residues long. CDR1 and CDR2 (germline): MDHEN, SYDVKM.

CDR3: CASRTSHTGELFF. CDR3 nucleotide sequence: TGTGCCAGCAGGACTAGCCACACCGGGGAGCTGTTTTTT. The chain is built from TRBV28 and TRBJ2-2, with 7 positions matching TRBD2. Germline-derived CDR1 and CDR2 are MDHEN and SYDVKM. The V and J ends lost 6 bases and 3 bases, in that order; junction bases with no gene match: 1. The CDR3 sequence is 13 residues long.

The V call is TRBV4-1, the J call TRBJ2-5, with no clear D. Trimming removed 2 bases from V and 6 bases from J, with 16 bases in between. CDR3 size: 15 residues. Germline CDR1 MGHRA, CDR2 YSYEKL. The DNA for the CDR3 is TGCGCCAGCAGCCAATCTGGCCAAGGAGCCAAGACCCAGTACTTC. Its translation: CASSQSGQGAKTQYF.

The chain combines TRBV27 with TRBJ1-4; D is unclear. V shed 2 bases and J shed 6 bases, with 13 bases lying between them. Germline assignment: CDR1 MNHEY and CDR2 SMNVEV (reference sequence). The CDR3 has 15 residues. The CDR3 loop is CASSLVGRGDEKLFF. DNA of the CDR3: TGTGCCAGCAGTTTAGTAGGCCGGGGAGATGAAAAACTGTTTTTT.

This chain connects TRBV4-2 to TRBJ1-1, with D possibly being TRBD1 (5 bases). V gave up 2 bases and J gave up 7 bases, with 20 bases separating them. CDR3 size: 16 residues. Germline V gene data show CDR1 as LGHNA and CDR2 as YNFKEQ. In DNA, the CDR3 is TGTGCCAGCAGCCAACCAGTCCTGAATTCTCAGGGTGAAGCTTTCTTT. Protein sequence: CASSQPVLNSQGEAFF.

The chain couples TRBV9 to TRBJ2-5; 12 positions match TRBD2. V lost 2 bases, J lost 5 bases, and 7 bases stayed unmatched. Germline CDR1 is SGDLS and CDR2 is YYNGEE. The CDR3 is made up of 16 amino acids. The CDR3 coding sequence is TGTGCCAGCAGCGTGACTAGCGGGAGTACGTACGAGACCCAGTACTTC. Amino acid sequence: CASSVTSGSTYETQYF.

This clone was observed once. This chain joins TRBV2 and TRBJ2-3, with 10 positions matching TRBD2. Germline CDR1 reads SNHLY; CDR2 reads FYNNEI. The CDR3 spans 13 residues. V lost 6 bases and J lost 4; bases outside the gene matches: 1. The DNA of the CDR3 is TGTGCCAGCAGGACTAGCGGGCCAGATACGCAGTATTTT. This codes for CASRTSGPDTQYF.

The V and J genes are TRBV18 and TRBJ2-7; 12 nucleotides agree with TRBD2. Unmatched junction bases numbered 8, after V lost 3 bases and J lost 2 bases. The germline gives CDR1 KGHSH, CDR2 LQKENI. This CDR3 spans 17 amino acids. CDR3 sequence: CASSPGRTSGTTYEQYF. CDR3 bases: TGTGCCAGCTCACCTGGGAGGACTAGCGGGACCACCTACGAGCAGTACTTC. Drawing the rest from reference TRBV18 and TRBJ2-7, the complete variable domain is NAGVMQNPRHLVRRRGQEARLRCSPMKGHSHVYWYRQLPEEGLKFMVYLQKENIIDESGMPKERFSAEFPKEGPSILRIQQVVRGDSAAYFCASSPGRTSGTTYEQYFGPGTRLTVT.

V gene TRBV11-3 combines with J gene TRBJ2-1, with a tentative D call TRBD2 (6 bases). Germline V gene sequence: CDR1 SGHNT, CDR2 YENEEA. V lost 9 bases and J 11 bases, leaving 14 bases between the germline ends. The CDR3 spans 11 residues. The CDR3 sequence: CASSFREQQFF. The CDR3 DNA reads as TGTGCCAGTTCCTTTCGGGAGCAGCAGTTCTTC.

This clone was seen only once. CDR3 sequence: CALGQGISEQYF. The CDR3 DNA sequence: TGTGCCTTGGGACAGGGGATTTCCGAGCAGTACTTC. This rearrangement joins TRBV30 to TRBJ2-7; TRBD1 matches at 10 bases. The CDR3 spans 12 residues. V was pared by 7 bases and J by 6 bases, with 6 bases of the junction left unmatched. Per the germline V gene, CDR1 is GTSNPN and CDR2 is SVGIG (reference sequence).

The CDR3 spells CASSPRVAELYNEQFF. CDR3 coding DNA: TGTGCCAGCAGTCCCAGGGTAGCGGAGCTCTACAATGAGCAGTTCTTC. The gene calls are TRBV27 and TRBJ2-1; maybe TRBD2 (6 bases). The V end lost 5 bases, the J end lost 3 bases, and 17 bases lay between the germline ends. The CDR3 covers 16 residues. Germline V gene data show CDR1 as MNHEY and CDR2 as SMNVEV (reference sequence).

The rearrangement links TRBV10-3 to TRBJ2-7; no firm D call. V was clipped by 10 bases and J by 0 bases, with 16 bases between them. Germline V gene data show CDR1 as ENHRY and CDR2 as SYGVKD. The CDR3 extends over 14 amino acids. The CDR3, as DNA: TGTGCCAGCAGGACGTTGACTGGCTCCTACGAGCAGTACTTC. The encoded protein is CASRTLTGSYEQYF.

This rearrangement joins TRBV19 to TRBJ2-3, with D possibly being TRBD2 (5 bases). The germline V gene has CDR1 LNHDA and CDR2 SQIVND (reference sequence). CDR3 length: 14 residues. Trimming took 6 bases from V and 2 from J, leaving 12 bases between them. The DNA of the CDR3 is TGTGCCAGTAGCGCCGCCCGGGACACAGATACGCAGTATTTT. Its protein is CASSAARDTDTQYF. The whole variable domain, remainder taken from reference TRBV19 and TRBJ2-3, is DGGITQSPKYLFRKEGQNVTLSCEQNLNHDAMYWYRQDPGQGLRLIYYSQIVNDFQKGDIAEGYSVSREKKESFPLTVTSAQKNPTAFYLCASSAARDTDTQYFGPGTRLTVL.

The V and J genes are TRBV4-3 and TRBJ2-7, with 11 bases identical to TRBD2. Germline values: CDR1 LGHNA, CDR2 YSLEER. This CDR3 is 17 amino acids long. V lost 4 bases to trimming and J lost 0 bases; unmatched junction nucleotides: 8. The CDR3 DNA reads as TGCGCCAGCAGCCCGGGACTAGCGGCCAAAAGCTCCTACGAGCAGTACTTC. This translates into CASSPGLAAKSSYEQYF.

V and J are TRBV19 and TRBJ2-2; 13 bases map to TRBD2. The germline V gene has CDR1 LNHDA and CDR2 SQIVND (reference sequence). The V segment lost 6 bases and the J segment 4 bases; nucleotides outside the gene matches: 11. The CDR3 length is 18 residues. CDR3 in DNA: TGTGCCAGTAGAGGGGGACTAGCGGGATACGGTGGCACCGGGGAGCTGTTTTTT. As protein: CASRGGLAGYGGTGELFF.

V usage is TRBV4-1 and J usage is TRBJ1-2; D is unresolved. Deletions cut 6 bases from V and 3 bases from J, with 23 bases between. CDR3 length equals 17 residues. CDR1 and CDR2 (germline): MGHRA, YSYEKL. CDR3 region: CASRQSLIDTSYYGYTF. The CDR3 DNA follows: TGCGCCAGCAGGCAATCCTTAATAGACACTTCCTACTATGGCTACACCTTC.

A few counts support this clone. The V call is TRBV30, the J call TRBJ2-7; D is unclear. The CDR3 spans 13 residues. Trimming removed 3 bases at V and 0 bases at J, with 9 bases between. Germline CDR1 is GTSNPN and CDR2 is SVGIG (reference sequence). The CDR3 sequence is CAWSVYSSYEQYF. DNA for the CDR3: TGTGCCTGGAGCGTGTATAGCTCCTACGAGCAGTACTTC. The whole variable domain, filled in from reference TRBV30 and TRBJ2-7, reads SQTIHQWPATLVQPVGSPLSLECTVEGTSNPNLYWYRQAAGRGLQLLFYSVGIGQISSEVPQNLSASRPQDRQFILSSKKLLLSDSGFYLCAWSVYSSYEQYFGPGTRLTVT.

For the CDR3, the DNA is TGTGCCAGCACCACTTCTCCTGATCAGCCCCAGCATTTT. This translates into CASTTSPDQPQHF. The chain couples TRBV11-2 to TRBJ1-5; D ambiguous. The CDR3 consists of 13 residues. Between the trimmed V and J ends, which lost 7 bases and 5 bases, there was a span of 12 bases. Germline CDR1 and CDR2: SGHAT and FQNNGV.